The 23 T cell receptor beta chains reported below all come from one sample, sequenced in a study of cytomegalovirus exposure and HLA in healthy donors. 60 Vbeta and 13 Jbeta primers were used in PCR. Profiled with immunoSEQ multiplex PCR; TCRdb holds only in-frame clones, not every one. Counted here are about 210,000 clones, roughly three quarters occurring once; the ten biggest clones make up around 0.38%. The specimen sequenced was PBMCs. The receptor source for this set is a male donor in good health and CMV-seropositive.

V usage is TRBV28 and J usage is TRBJ2-1, with a weak D call TRBD2 (6 bases). The germline gives CDR1 MDHEN, CDR2 SYDVKM. Trimming cost V 7 bases and J 4 bases, with 17 bases left between them. This CDR3 region has 15 residues. The CDR3 DNA sequence: TGTGCCAGCACGGGTAACGGGGGAGATTACAATGAGCAGTTCTTC. Its protein product is CASTGNGGDYNEQFF.

Regarding this clone: The same CDR3 can be traced to other DNA sequences in this sample. The chain is built from TRBV7-3 and TRBJ2-2; the D is unclear. CDR1 and CDR2 from the germline V gene are SGHTA and FQGTGA. The CDR3 sequence is 13 residues long. The ends were cut back, 6 bases at V and 2 bases at J, with 7 bases in the middle. The CDR3, as DNA: TGTGCCAGCAGTACAGACAACACCGGGGAGCTGTTTTTT. Its translation is CASSTDNTGELFF. Filled out from reference TRBV7-3 and TRBJ2-2, the complete variable domain reads GAGVSQTPSNKVTEKGKYVELRCDPISGHTALYWYRQSLGQGPEFLIYFQGTGAADDSGLPNDRFFAVRPEGSVSTLKIQRTERGDSAVYLCASSTDNTGELFFGEGSRLTVL.

The chain couples TRBV29-1 to TRBJ2-3; 9 positions agree with TRBD2. CDR3 length: 13 residues. The V gene end was trimmed by 8 bases and the J gene end by 1 base; junction bases not matched to a gene: 4. From germline, CDR1 is SQVTM and CDR2 ANQGSEA. CDR3: CSSRLAGTDTQYF. CDR3 in DNA: TGCAGCTCAAGACTAGCGGGCACAGATACGCAGTATTTT.

The chain uses TRBV19 and TRBJ2-7; 10 nucleotides agree with TRBD1. CDR1 is LNHDA and CDR2 is SQIVND in the germline V gene (reference sequence). The V segment lost 9 bases and the J segment 7 bases; nucleotides outside the gene matches: 9. The CDR3 contains 13 residues. The CDR3 loop is CASNRQGAREQYF. The CDR3 coding sequence is TGTGCCAGCAACAGACAGGGGGCGAGGGAGCAGTACTTC.

The chain couples TRBV6-5 to TRBJ2-1; 11 nucleotides line up with TRBD1. CDR1 is MNHEY, CDR2 SVGAGI, per germline. This CDR3 has 13 residues. Trimming took 8 bases from V and 6 from J; bases not matched to a gene: 3. The chain's CDR3 is CASGTGGFNEQFF. The CDR3 coding sequence is TGTGCCAGCGGGACAGGGGGATTCAATGAGCAGTTCTTC.

This chain connects TRBV5-1 to TRBJ2-3; D is possibly TRBD2 (6 bases). CDR1 is SGHRS and CDR2 is YFSETQ in the germline V gene. The CDR3 spans 14 residues. Trimming left V 6 bases short and J 1 base short, with 12 bases between. CDR3 in amino acids: CASTLVAGTDTQYF. The CDR3 region has the DNA TGCGCCAGCACTCTGGTAGCGGGCACAGATACGCAGTATTTT.

V gene TRBV28 combines with J gene TRBJ2-7; 10 nucleotides align to TRBD2. CDR3 length: 13 residues. V lost 6 bases and J lost 7; bases outside the gene matches: 6. In germline, CDR1 is MDHEN, CDR2 SYDVKM. The CDR3: CASRSGRAGEQYF. CDR3 nucleotides: TGTGCCAGCAGAAGCGGGAGGGCGGGGGAGCAGTACTTC.

CDR3 DNA: TGTGCCAGCTCACCACCCATAGCGGGAGGGGCAGATACGCAGTATTTT. Its translation is CASSPPIAGGADTQYF. This rearrangement joins TRBV18 to TRBJ2-3; 11 nucleotides align to TRBD2. This CDR3 has 16 amino acids. Germline loops: CDR1 KGHSH, CDR2 LQKENI. After removal of 0 bases from V and 4 bases from J, the junction contained 3 bases not matched to a gene.

This chain uses TRBV6-1 with TRBJ2-7, with 9 bases fitting TRBD2. CDR3 length: 14 residues. Germline CDR1 MNHNS, CDR2 SASEGT. Trimming cost V 4 bases and J 5 bases; bases outside gene matches: 6. DNA of the CDR3: TGTGCCAGCAGTGGTTGGGGACTAGCCAACGAGCAGTACTTC. This sequence encodes CASSGWGLANEQYF.

The count of this clone is one. V and J are TRBV30 and TRBJ2-7; the D is unclear. Trimming removed 0 bases from V and 2 bases from J, with 8 bases in between. Per the germline V gene, CDR1 is GTSNPN and CDR2 is SVGIG (reference sequence). The CDR3 consists of 13 residues. CDR3 region: CAWSVVAAYEQYF. The CDR3 DNA follows: TGTGCCTGGAGTGTAGTGGCCGCCTACGAGCAGTACTTC. The variable domain in full, with the rest retrieved from reference TRBV30 and TRBJ2-7, is SQTIHQWPATLVQPVGSPLSLECTVEGTSNPNLYWYRQAAGRGLQLLFYSVGIGQISSEVPQNLSASRPQDRQFILSSKKLLLSDSGFYLCAWSVVAAYEQYFGPGTRLTVT.

This rearrangement joins TRBV6-5 to TRBJ1-6; 9 bases are shared with TRBD1. The CDR3 totals 16 residues. Germline CDR1 and CDR2: MNHEY and SVGAGI. V lost 2 bases to trimming and J lost 8 bases; unmatched junction nucleotides: 7. In DNA, the CDR3 is TGTGCCAGCAGTTACCCCCGGGACAGGGCCTATTCACCCCTCCACTTT. Its translation is CASSYPRDRAYSPLHF.

This chain links TRBV4-2 with TRBJ2-3; 8 bases match TRBD2. The CDR3 has 14 amino acids. J lost 5 bases, V lost 7 bases, and 8 bases had no gene match. CDR1 LGHNA and CDR2 YNFKEQ come from the germline V gene. CDR3: CASTKGLGLDTQYF. In DNA, the CDR3 is TGTGCCAGCACAAAGGGACTAGGTCTAGATACGCAGTATTTT.

The chain links TRBV5-4 to TRBJ2-3; TRBD2 matches 7 bases. This CDR3 region has 18 residues. Germline CDR1 reads SGHNT; CDR2 reads YYREEE (reference sequence). Trimming removed 3 bases from V and 4 bases from J; junction bases left unmatched: 17. The CDR3 is CASSSSRASGTSSDTQYF. The CDR3 DNA is TGTGCCAGCAGCTCTTCCAGAGCGAGCGGGACGTCTTCAGATACGCAGTATTTT.

This sequence joins TRBV7-8 and TRBJ1-5, with TRBD1 matching over 7 bases. Germline values: CDR1 SGHVS, CDR2 FQNEAQ. The CDR3 covers 14 residues. The trim removed 0 bases at V and 5 bases at J, leaving 1 base unmatched. DNA for the CDR3: TGTGCCAGCAGCTTAGCAACAGGGGATCAGCCCCAGCATTTT. Amino acids: CASSLATGDQPQHF.

V is TRBV10-3 and J is TRBJ2-1, with TRBD2 matching over 10 bases. CDR1 is ENHRY and CDR2 is SYGVKD in the germline V gene. The CDR3 consists of 17 residues. Trimming at V came to 6 bases and at J to 0 bases, leaving 8 bases not matched to a gene. The CDR3 region is CAIRLAGAQSSYNEQFF. The CDR3, as DNA: TGTGCCATCAGGCTAGCGGGAGCCCAAAGCTCCTACAATGAGCAGTTCTTC.

This clone was counted once. This rearrangement joins TRBV6-4 to TRBJ2-1; D uncertain. CDR1 and CDR2 from the germline V gene are MRHNA and SNTAGT. The CDR3 consists of 17 residues. Trimming took off 2 bases at V and 0 bases at J, with 14 bases between the two ends. The CDR3 sequence: CASSDPTSRRSYNEQFF. DNA for the CDR3: TGTGCCAGCAGTGACCCGACTTCCCGACGCTCCTACAATGAGCAGTTCTTC.

The rearrangement joins TRBV5-6 to TRBJ2-5; 10 nucleotides agree with TRBD1. Per the germline V gene, CDR1 is SGHDT and CDR2 is YYEEEE. The CDR3 covers 15 residues. V lost 2 bases, J lost 6 bases, and 7 bases stayed unmatched. The chain's CDR3 is CASSFLGQGSQTQYF. CDR3 DNA: TGTGCCAGCAGCTTCTTGGGACAGGGGTCGCAGACCCAGTACTTC.

The chain uses TRBV4-1 and TRBJ2-5; 10 bases fit TRBD1. Near its end, the DNA agrees better with TRBJ2-7, so the J call may be wrong. The CDR3 loop spans 16 amino acids. The germline V gene has CDR1 MGHRA and CDR2 YSYEKL. The CDR3 DNA follows: TGCGCCAGCAGCCAAGATATGGGGACAGGGGCGTACGAGCAGTACTTC. Amino acids: CASSQDMGTGAYEQYF.

The chain recombines TRBV7-3 with TRBJ2-1; 10 nucleotides line up with TRBD2. Unmatched junction bases numbered 5, after V lost 2 bases and J lost 1 base. The CDR3 runs 17 residues. Germline V gene sequence: CDR1 SGHTA, CDR2 FQGTGA. The CDR3 region is CASSLYPSGGSYNEQFF. The CDR3 DNA reads as TGTGCCAGCAGCTTATATCCTAGCGGGGGATCCTACAATGAGCAGTTCTTC. Full variable domain (remainder filled in from reference TRBV7-3 and TRBJ2-1): GAGVSQTPSNKVTEKGKYVELRCDPISGHTALYWYRQSLGQGPEFLIYFQGTGAADDSGLPNDRFFAVRPEGSVSTLKIQRTERGDSAVYLCASSLYPSGGSYNEQFFGPGTRLTVL.

The chain combines TRBV18 with TRBJ2-7; possible D gene TRBD2, 5 bases. Between the trimmed V and J ends, which lost 6 bases and 1 base, there was a span of 10 bases. The CDR3 covers 13 residues. Looked up from germline, CDR1 is KGHSH and CDR2 is LQKENI. The CDR3 protein is CASSSGGSYEQYF. CDR3 bases: TGTGCCAGCTCGAGCGGCGGTTCCTACGAGCAGTACTTC.

The gene calls are TRBV2 and TRBJ1-5, with D possibly being TRBD1 (6 bases). Germline values: CDR1 SNHLY, CDR2 FYNNEI. The CDR3 sequence is 14 residues long. V lost 9 bases, J lost 4 bases, and 16 bases lay in between. This CDR3 reads CASKTGTHNQPQHF. Written as DNA, the CDR3 is TGTGCCAGTAAAACGGGGACACATAATCAGCCCCAGCATTTT.

This clone turned up a few times. Here the CDR3 DNA reads TGCGCCAGCAGCCAAGAACCGGGGGCCAAAAACATTCAGTACTTC. Translated: CASSQEPGAKNIQYF. The rearrangement links TRBV4-1 to TRBJ2-4, with D perhaps matching TRBD2 (5 bases). This CDR3 spans 15 amino acids. With 0 bases removed from V and 1 base from J, the gap between germline ends came to 7 bases. CDR1 is MGHRA, CDR2 YSYEKL, per germline.

The rearrangement joins TRBV6-5 to TRBJ1-2, with 12 bases that match TRBD1. This CDR3 region has 15 residues. The V and J ends lost 6 bases and 4 bases, in that order; junction bases with no gene match: 6. The germline gives CDR1 MNHEY, CDR2 SVGAGI. The DNA of the CDR3 is TGTGCCAGCAGATACCGGGACAGGGGGCTCTATGGCTACACCTTC. Amino acids: CASRYRDRGLYGYTF.